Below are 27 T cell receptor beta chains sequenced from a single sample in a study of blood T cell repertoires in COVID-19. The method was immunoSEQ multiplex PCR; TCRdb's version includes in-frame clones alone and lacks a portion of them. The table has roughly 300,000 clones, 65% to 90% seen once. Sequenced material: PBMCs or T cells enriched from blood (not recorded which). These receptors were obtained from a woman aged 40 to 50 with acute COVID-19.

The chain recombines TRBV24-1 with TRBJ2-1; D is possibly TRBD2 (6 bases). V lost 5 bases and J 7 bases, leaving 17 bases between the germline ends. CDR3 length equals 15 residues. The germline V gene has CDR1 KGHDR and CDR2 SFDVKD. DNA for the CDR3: TGTGCCACCAGTGCCCCCCCGGGAGATGGAAATGAGCAGTTCTTC. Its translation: CATSAPPGDGNEQFF.

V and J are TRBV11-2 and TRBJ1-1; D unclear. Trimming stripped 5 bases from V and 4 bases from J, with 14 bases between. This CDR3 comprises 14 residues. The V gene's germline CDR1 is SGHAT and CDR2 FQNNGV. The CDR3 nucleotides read TGTGCCAGCAGCGGTCTTGTACAACCCACTGAAGCTTTCTTT. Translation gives CASSGLVQPTEAFF.

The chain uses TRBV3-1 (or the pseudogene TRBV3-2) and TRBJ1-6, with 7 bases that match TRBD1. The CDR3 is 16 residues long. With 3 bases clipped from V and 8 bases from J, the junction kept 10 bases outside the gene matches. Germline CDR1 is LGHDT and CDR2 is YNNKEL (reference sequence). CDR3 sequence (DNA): TGTGCCAGCAGCCATTTTCCGACAGGGCAGTATTCACCCCTCCACTTT. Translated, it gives CASSHFPTGQYSPLHF.

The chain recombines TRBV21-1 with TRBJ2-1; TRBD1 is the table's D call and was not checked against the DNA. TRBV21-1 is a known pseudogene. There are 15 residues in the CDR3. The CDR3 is CARNWQGCSYNEQFF. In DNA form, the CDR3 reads TGTGCCCGGAATTGGCAGGGGTGCTCCTACAATGAGCAGTTCTTC.

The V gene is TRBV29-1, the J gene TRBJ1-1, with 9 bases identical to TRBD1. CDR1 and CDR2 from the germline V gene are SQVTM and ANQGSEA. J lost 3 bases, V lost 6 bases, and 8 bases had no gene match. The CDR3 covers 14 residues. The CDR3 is CSVYRGRGDTEAFF. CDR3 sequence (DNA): TGCAGCGTCTACAGGGGGCGAGGGGACACTGAAGCTTTCTTT.

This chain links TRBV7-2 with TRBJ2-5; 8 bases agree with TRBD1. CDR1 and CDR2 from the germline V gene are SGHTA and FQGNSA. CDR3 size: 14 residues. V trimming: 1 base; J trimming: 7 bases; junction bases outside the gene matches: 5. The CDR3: CASSLVDRARTQYF. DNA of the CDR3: TGTGCCAGCAGCTTAGTGGACAGGGCTAGGACCCAGTACTTC.

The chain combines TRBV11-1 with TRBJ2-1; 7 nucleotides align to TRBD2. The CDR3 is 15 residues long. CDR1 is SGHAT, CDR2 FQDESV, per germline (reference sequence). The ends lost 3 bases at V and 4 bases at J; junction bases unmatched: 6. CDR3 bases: TGTGCCAGCAGCTTCTCCCTAGCGGAATACAATGAGCAGTTCTTC. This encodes CASSFSLAEYNEQFF.

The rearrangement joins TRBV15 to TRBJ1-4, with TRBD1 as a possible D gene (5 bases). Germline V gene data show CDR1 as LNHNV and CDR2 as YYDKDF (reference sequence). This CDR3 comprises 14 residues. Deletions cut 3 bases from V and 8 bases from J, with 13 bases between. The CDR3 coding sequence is TGTGCCACCAGCAGGGGGCCTGAATGGGAAAAACTGTTTTTT. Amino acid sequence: CATSRGPEWEKLFF. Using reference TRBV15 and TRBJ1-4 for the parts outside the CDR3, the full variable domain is DAMVIQNPRYQVTQFGKPVTLSCSQTLNHNVMYWYQQKSSQAPKLLFHYYDKDFNNEADTPDNFQSRRPNTSFCFLDIRSPGLGDTAMYLCATSRGPEWEKLFFGSGTQLSVL.

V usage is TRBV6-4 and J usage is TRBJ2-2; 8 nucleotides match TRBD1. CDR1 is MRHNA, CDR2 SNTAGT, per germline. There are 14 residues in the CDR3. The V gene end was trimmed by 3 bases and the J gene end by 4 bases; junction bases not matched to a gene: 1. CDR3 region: CASSEQGGTGELFF. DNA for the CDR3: TGTGCCAGCAGTGAACAGGGGGGCACCGGGGAGCTGTTTTTT.

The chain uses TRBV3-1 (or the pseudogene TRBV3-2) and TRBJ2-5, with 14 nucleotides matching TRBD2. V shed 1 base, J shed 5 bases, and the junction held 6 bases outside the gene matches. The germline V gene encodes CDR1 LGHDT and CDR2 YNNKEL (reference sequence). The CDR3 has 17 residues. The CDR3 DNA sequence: TGTGCCAGCAGCCAAGGGACTAGCGGGAGGTTCCCGGAGACCCAGTACTTC. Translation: CASSQGTSGRFPETQYF.

CDR3 sequence: CASSLAGPGNTIYF. The CDR3 DNA reads TGCGCCAGCAGCTTGGCAGGCCCAGGAAACACCATATATTTT. The chain employs TRBV5-1 and TRBJ1-3; D remains unclear. Trimming shortened V by 0 bases and J by 4 bases, and 8 bases separated the two germline ends. This CDR3 is built from 14 residues. Germline CDR1 SGHRS, CDR2 YFSETQ.

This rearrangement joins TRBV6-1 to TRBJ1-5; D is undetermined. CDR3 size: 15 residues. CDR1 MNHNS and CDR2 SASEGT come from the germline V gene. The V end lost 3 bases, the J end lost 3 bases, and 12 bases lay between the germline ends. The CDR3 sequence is CASSEMLFPNQPQHF. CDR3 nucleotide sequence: TGTGCCAGCAGTGAGATGCTATTCCCCAATCAGCCCCAGCATTTT.

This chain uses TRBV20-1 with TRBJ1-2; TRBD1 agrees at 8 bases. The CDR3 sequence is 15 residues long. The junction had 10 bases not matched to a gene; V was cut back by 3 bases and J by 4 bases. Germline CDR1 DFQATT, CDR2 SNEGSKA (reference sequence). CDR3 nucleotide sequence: TGCAGTGCTAGTCTCCTCCAGGGGGCTATCTATGGCTACACCTTC. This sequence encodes CSASLLQGAIYGYTF.

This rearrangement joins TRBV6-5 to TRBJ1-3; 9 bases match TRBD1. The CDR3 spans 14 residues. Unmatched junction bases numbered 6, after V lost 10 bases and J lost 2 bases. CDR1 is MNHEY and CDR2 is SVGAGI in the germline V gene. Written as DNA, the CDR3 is TGTGCCACTAATGACAGGGGGGCTGGAAACACCATATATTTT. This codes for CATNDRGAGNTIYF.

The CDR3: CASSGRTGKVSRQPQHF. In nucleotides, the CDR3 is TGTGCCAGCAGTGGAAGGACAGGGAAGGTTTCGAGGCAGCCCCAGCATTTT. J is TRBJ1-5 and V is TRBV2, with 8 bases that match TRBD1. This CDR3 is built from 17 residues. V lost 4 bases to trimming and J lost 7 bases; unmatched junction nucleotides: 15. CDR1 and CDR2 (germline): SNHLY, FYNNEI.

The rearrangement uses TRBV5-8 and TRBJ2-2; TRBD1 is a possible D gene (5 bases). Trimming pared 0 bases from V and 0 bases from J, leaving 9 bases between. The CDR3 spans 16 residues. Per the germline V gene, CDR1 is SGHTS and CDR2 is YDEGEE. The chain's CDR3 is CASSLGDRTNTGELFF. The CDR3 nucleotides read TGTGCCAGCAGCTTGGGAGACAGAACGAACACCGGGGAGCTGTTTTTT.

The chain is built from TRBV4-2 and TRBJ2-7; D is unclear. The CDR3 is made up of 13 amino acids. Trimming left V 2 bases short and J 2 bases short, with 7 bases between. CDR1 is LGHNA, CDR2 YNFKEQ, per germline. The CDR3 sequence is CASSQSPAYEQYF. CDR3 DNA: TGTGCCAGCAGCCAATCACCAGCCTACGAGCAGTACTTC.

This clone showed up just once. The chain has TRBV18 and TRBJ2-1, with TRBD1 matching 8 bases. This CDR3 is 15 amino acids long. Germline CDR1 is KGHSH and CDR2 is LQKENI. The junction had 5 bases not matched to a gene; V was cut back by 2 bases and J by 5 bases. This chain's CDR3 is CASSPAGQANNEQFF. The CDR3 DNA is TGTGCCAGCTCACCAGCGGGACAGGCGAACAATGAGCAGTTCTTC.

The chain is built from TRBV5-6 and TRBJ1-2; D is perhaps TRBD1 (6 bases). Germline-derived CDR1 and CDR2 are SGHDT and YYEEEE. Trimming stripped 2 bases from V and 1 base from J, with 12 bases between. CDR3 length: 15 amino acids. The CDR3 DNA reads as TGTGCCAGCAGCTTAACTGACAGGTTTAACTATGGCTACACCTTC. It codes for CASSLTDRFNYGYTF.

The CDR3 sequence is CASSTPPGQGDYGYTF. The CDR3 coding sequence is TGTGCCAGTAGTACCCCTCCGGGACAGGGTGACTATGGCTACACCTTC. The gene calls are TRBV19 and TRBJ1-2; 9 bases are shared with TRBD1. V trimming: 4 bases; J trimming: 3 bases; junction bases outside the gene matches: 9. Germline V gene lookup returns CDR1 LNHDA and CDR2 SQIVND (reference sequence). The CDR3 runs to 16 residues.

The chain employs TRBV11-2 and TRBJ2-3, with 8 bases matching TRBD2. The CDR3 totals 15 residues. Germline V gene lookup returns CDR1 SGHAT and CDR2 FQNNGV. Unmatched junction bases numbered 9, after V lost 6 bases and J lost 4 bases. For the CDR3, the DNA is TGTGCCAGCAGGTCGGCTAGCGGGTTGGCAGATACGCAGTATTTT. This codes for CASRSASGLADTQYF.

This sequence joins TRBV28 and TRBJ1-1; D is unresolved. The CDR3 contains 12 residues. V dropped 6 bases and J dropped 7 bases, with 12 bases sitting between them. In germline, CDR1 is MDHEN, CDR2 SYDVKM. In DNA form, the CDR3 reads TGTGCCAGCAGCGATCCCTTGCGTGAAGCTTTCTTT. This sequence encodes CASSDPLREAFF. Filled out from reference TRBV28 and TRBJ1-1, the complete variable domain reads DVKVTQSSRYLVKRTGEKVFLECVQDMDHENMFWYRQDPGLGLRLIYFSYDVKMKEKGDIPEGYSVSREKKERFSLILESASTNQTSMYLCASSDPLREAFFGQGTRLTVV.

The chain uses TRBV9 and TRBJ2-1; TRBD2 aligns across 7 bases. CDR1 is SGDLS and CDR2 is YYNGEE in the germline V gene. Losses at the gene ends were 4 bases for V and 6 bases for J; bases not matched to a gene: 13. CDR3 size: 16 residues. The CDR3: CASSTHGRAWGNEQFF. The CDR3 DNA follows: TGTGCCAGCAGCACCCATGGGAGGGCCTGGGGCAATGAGCAGTTCTTC.

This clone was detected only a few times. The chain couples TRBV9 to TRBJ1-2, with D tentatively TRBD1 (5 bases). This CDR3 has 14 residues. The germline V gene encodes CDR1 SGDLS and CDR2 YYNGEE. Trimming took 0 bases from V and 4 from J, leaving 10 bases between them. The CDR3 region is CASSVEQAPYGYTF. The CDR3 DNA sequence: TGTGCCAGCAGCGTAGAACAGGCCCCCTATGGCTACACCTTC.

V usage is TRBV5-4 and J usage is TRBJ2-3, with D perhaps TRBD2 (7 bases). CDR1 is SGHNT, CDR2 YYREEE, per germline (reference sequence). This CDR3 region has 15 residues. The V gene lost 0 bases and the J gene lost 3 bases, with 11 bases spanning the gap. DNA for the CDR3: TGTGCCAGCAGCTTGGAACGGGGGGCGACAGATACGCAGTATTTT. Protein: CASSLERGATDTQYF.

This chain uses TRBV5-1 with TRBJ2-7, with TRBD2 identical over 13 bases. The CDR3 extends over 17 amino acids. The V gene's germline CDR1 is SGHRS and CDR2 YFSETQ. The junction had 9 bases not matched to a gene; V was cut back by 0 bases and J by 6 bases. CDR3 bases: TGCGCCAGCAGCTTGGGAGGGATACTAGCGGGAGGGTTCGAGCAGTACTTC. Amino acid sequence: CASSLGGILAGGFEQYF.

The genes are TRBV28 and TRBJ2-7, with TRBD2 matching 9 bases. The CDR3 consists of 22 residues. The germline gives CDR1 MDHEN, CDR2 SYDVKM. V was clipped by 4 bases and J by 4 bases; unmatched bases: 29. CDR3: CASSSIRRYSQKISGSFYEQYF. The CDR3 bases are TGTGCCAGCAGTTCTATAAGAAGGTACTCGCAGAAGATTAGCGGGAGTTTTTACGAGCAGTACTTC.